Listed here is a single T cell receptor (beta chain). The antigen remains undetermined. Germline CDR1 SGHNT, CDR2 YYREEE (reference sequence). V lost 0 bases, J lost 2 bases, and 11 bases lay in between. The CDR3 is 15 amino acids. This sample was taken from a study of cytomegalovirus exposure and HLA in healthy donors. General observations from the study: TCR beta chains numbering some 160 were designated cytomegalovirus-associated.

Repertoires were generated with immunoSEQ multiplex PCR, while TCRdb's copy carries only in-frame clones and drops some. The repertoire holds about 120,000 clones, more than 75% seen once, with more than 5% in the top ten. This chain connects TRBV5-4 to TRBJ2-5, with D possibly being TRBD2 (6 bases). This receptor was taken from a woman younger than 30 in good health and CMV-seropositive. The sample consisted of PBMCs. Here the CDR3 reads CASSLGGDGQETQYF. As DNA, the CDR3 is TGTGCCAGCAGCTTGGGGGGGGACGGGCAAGAGACCCAGTACTTC.